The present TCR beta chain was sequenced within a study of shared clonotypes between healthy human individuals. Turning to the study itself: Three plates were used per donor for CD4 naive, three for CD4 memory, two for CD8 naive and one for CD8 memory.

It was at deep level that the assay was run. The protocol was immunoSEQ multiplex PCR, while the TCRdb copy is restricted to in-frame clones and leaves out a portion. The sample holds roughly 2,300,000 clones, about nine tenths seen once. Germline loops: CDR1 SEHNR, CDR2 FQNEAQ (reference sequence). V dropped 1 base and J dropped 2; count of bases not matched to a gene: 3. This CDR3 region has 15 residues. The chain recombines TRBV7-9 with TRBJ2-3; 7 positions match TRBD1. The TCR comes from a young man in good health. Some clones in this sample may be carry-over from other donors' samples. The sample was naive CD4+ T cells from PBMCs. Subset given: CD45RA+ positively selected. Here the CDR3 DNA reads TGTGCCAGCAGCTTAGTGGGACAGTTCACAGATACGCAGTATTTT. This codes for CASSLVGQFTDTQYF.